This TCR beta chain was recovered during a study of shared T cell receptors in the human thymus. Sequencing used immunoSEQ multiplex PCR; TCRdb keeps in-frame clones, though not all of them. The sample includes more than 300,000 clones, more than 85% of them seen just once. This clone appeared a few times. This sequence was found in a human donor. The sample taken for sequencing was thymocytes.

The CDR3 coding sequence is TGTGCCAGCAGCCACGGGGTAGGCGCTTTCTTT. Residues: CASSHGVGAFF. The gene calls are TRBV14 and TRBJ1-1; no firm D call. Germline V gene sequence: CDR1 SGHDN, CDR2 FVKESK. CDR3 length equals 11 residues. V shed 3 bases and J shed 11 bases, with 10 bases lying between them.